Following are 8 T cell receptor beta chains from one sample sequenced in a study of PD-1 blockade in classical Hodgkin lymphoma. Profiled with immunoSEQ multiplex PCR; TCRdb holds only in-frame clones, not every one. The table includes roughly 18,000 clones, 70% detected once. As for time point: cycle 4 day 1 (C4D1), after less than 7 weeks of nivolumab. Each patient's relapse followed autologous stem cell transplantation, and brentuximab vedotin exposure varied. Magnetic negative selection was used to purify CD4+ T cells from PBMCs that had been thawed. The sample was CD4+ T cells from blood, taken before the fourth cycle of nivolumab. Receptors were obtained from a human donor with classical Hodgkin lymphoma.

V usage is TRBV10-3 and J usage is TRBJ2-7, with D perhaps TRBD1 (6 bases). V lost 10 bases and J lost 0, with 13 bases in between. Germline lookup yields CDR1 ENHRY and CDR2 SYGVKD. This CDR3 contains 13 residues. In nucleotides, the CDR3 is TGTGCCACCGGGACACAAAACTCCTACGAGCAGTACTTC. Protein sequence: CATGTQNSYEQYF.

The chain couples TRBV25-1 to TRBJ2-1; TRBD1 aligns across 11 bases. There are 14 residues in the CDR3. CDR1 is MGHDK and CDR2 is SYGVNS in the germline V gene. V was pared by 3 bases and J by 15 bases, with 10 bases of the junction left unmatched. The CDR3 DNA follows: TGTGCCAGCAGTGACTTGGGACAGGGGGGATCGATGTTCTTC. This gives the protein CASSDLGQGGSMFF.

The chain is built from TRBV5-4 and TRBJ2-1; 9 bases align to TRBD2. The CDR3 runs to 15 residues. With 0 bases clipped from V and 3 bases from J, the junction kept 1 base outside the gene matches. The germline CDR1 and CDR2 sequences are SGHNT and YYREEE (reference sequence). The CDR3 loop is CASSLGLADYNEQFF. The DNA of the CDR3 is TGTGCCAGCAGCTTGGGACTAGCGGACTACAATGAGCAGTTCTTC.

This chain joins TRBV7-9 and TRBJ2-3, with unresolved D. This CDR3 region has 18 residues. Germline assignment: CDR1 SEHNR and CDR2 FQNEAQ (reference sequence). Deletions cut 4 bases from V and 1 base from J, with 21 bases between. The CDR3 coding sequence is TGTGCCAGCAGCTCATCTTGGGGTCATCAAGGAGGCACAGATACGCAGTATTTT. It codes for CASSSSWGHQGGTDTQYF.

This rearrangement joins TRBV6-5 to TRBJ1-2; possible D gene TRBD1, 5 bases. The germline V gene has CDR1 MNHEY and CDR2 SVGAGI. CDR3 length equals 11 residues. The CDR3, as DNA: TGTGGTACGGGGGGGAGCTATGGCTACACCTTC. Translated: CGTGGSYGYTF.

V gene TRBV5-5 combines with J gene TRBJ1-5; D remains ambiguous. With 0 bases removed from V and 3 bases from J, the gap between germline ends came to 10 bases. CDR1 is SGHKS, CDR2 YYEKEE, per germline (reference sequence). This CDR3 comprises 15 residues. In nucleotides, the CDR3 is TGTGCCAGCAGCTTGGCCCGGGCCCCCAATCAGCCCCAGCATTTT. Translated, it gives CASSLARAPNQPQHF. Looking up the rest from reference TRBV5-5 and TRBJ1-5 gives the full variable domain: DAGVTQSPTHLIKTRGQQVTLRCSPISGHKSVSWYQQVLGQGPQFIFQYYEKEERGRGNFPDRFSARQFPNYSSELNVNALLLGDSALYLCASSLARAPNQPQHFGDGTRLSIL.

This clone has only a few counts. This sequence joins TRBV30 and TRBJ1-2, with unresolved D. CDR1 is GTSNPN, CDR2 SVGIG, per germline (reference sequence). V dropped 5 bases and J dropped 3 bases, with 10 bases sitting between them. The CDR3 runs 12 residues. The CDR3 DNA sequence: TGTGCCTGGGGTGCTACTTACTATGGCTACACCTTC. As protein: CAWGATYYGYTF.

Regarding this clone: One end of the junction does not line up with germline, which may come from a read error. The chain joins TRBV18 to TRBJ2-5; the match to TRBD1 covers 7 bases. CDR1 and CDR2 (germline): KGHSH, LQKENI. The length of the CDR3 is 13 residues. The CDR3 protein is CTSSRGQAETQYF. The DNA for the CDR3 is TGTACCAGCTCACGTGGACAGGCTGAGACCCAGTACTTC. The whole variable domain, remainder taken from reference TRBV18 and TRBJ2-5, is NAGVMQNPRHLVRRRGQEARLRCSPMKGHSHVYWYRQLPEEGLKFMVYLQKENIIDESGMPKERFSAEFPKEGPSILRIQQVVRGDSAAYFCTSSRGQAETQYFGPGTRLLVL.